This TCR beta chain was profiled in a study of cytomegalovirus exposure and HLA in healthy donors. Study findings and constraints: Among TCR sequences, most were rare, though some public TCRs appeared in many donors.

13 Jbeta primers and 60 Vbeta primers were used for the PCR. Using immunoSEQ multiplex PCR, the repertoire was profiled, and TCRdb retains in-frame clones only, with some absent. This sample has 100,000 to 150,000 clones; more than 80% occur once, and the top ten carry around 10%. Only one count was recorded for this clone. Its antigen is undetermined. From germline, CDR1 is PRHDT and CDR2 FYEKMQ (reference sequence). V was clipped by 5 bases and J by 5 bases; unmatched bases: 3. The CDR3 spans 12 residues. The sequenced sample consisted of PBMCs. This TCR was sampled from a man aged 30 to 45 in good health and CMV-seropositive. The chain joins TRBV13 to TRBJ2-7; TRBD2 aligns across 7 bases. The CDR3 spells CASSHRGDEQYF. DNA for the CDR3: TGTGCCAGCAGCCACCGGGGGGACGAGCAGTACTTC.